This T cell receptor (beta chain) was found in a study of cytomegalovirus exposure and HLA in healthy donors. This PCR relied on a set of 60 Vbeta primers and 13 Jbeta primers. Generated by immunoSEQ multiplex PCR, the TCRdb table keeps only in-frame clones and is missing some. The sample table includes about 34,000 clones. V gave up 4 bases and J gave up 2 bases; unmatched junction bases: 4. The CDR3 covers 15 residues. Germline CDR1 reads LNHDA; CDR2 reads SQIVND (reference sequence). This clonotype was sampled from a human donor in good health. The sequenced material came from PBMCs. This rearrangement joins TRBV19 to TRBJ2-3; TRBD2 matches 9 bases. In DNA, the CDR3 is TGTGCCAGTAGTAGGGGCGGGGGGGCCACAGATACGCAGTATTTT. This codes for CASSRGGGATDTQYF.